A single sample is the source of the 4 T cell receptor beta chains below, sequenced in a study of T-cell reconstitution after alpha-beta-depleted transplantation in children. Molecular barcoding with unique molecular identifiers was used for the TCRbeta library. MiXCR, run by TCRdb on the PCR reads, gives a single entry per CDR3 protein. The profile shows more than 45,000 distinct CDR3 sequences, 40% to 60% of them singletons. The starting material was peripheral blood, obtained before TCRalphabeta/CD19-depleted stem cell transplant. These TCRs come from a boy younger than two with SCID, due to receive a stem cell transplant.

The rearrangement joins TRBV11-2 to TRBJ1-1, with D hard to call. The germline V and J ends were trimmed by 4 bases and 7 bases, with 13 bases remaining between them. Germline V gives CDR1 SGHAT, CDR2 FQNNGV. The CDR3 has 13 residues. CDR3: CASSYILDGEAFF. As DNA, the CDR3 is TGTGCCAGCAGCTACATCTTGGATGGTGAAGCTTTCTTT.

V is TRBV7-2 and J is TRBJ2-1; 9 nucleotides align to TRBD1. J lost 7 bases, V lost 5 bases, and 6 bases had no gene match. Germline CDR1 is SGHTA and CDR2 is FQGNSA. The CDR3 loop spans 14 amino acids. The chain's CDR3 is CASSKQGASNEQFF. CDR3 nucleotides: TGTGCCAGCAGCAAACAGGGGGCGAGTAATGAGCAGTTCTTC. Based on the CDR3 plus reference TRBV7-2 and TRBJ2-1, the full variable domain is GAGVSQSPSNKVTEKGKDVELRCDPISGHTALYWYRQSLGQGLEFLIYFQGNSAPDKSGLPSDRFSAERTGGSVSTLTIQRTQQEDSAVYLCASSKQGASNEQFFGPGTRLTVL.

The CDR3 loop reads CASSLGLAYNEQFF. The CDR3 DNA follows: TGTGCCAGCAGCTTGGGACTAGCCTACAATGAGCAGTTCTTC. V gene TRBV7-9 combines with J gene TRBJ2-3; TRBD2 aligns across 8 bases. The better agreement between TRBJ2-1 and the DNA end casts doubt on the J call. The CDR3 totals 14 residues. CDR1 and CDR2 from the germline V gene are SEHNR and FQNEAQ (reference sequence).

V gene TRBV3-1 combines with J gene TRBJ2-2, with D unresolved. Germline loops: CDR1 LGHDT, CDR2 YNNKEL (reference sequence). V was cut by 4 bases and J by 8 bases, with 5 bases left in between. The CDR3 is 11 residues long. The CDR3 here is CASSRVGELFF. The DNA for the CDR3 is TGTGCCAGCAGCCGAGTAGGGGAGCTGTTTTTT.